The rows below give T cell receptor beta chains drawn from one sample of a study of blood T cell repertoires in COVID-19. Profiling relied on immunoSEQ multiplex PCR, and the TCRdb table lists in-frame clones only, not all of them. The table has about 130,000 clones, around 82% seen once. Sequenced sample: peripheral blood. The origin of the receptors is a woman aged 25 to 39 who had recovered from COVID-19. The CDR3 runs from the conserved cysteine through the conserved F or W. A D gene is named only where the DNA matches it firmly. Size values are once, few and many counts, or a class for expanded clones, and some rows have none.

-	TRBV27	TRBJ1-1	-	CAIPGRSGNTEAFF	TGTGCCATTCCTGGGCGTTCCGGGAACACTGAAGCTTTCTTT
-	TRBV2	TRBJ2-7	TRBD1	CASAGTGELYEQYF	TGTGCCAGCGCCGGGACAGGGGAACTGTACGAGCAGTACTTC
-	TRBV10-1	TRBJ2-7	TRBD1	CASSVGQGYEQYF	TGCGCCAGCAGTGTAGGACAGGGGTACGAGCAGTACTTC
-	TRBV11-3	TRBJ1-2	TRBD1	CASRAAGQGIGYTF	TGTGCCAGCAGGGCCGCGGGACAGGGGATTGGCTACACCTTC
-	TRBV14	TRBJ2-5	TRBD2	CASSPRLAGLQETQYF	TGTGCCAGCAGCCCCCGGCTAGCGGGCCTCCAAGAGACCCAGTACTTC
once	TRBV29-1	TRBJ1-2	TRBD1	CSVWGQSDYGYTF	TGCAGCGTTTGGGGACAGAGTGACTATGGCTACACCTTC
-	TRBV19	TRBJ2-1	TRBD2	CASSPQWGSGSLNEQFF	TGTGCCAGTAGTCCTCAGTGGGGGAGCGGGAGTTTGAATGAGCAGTTCTTC
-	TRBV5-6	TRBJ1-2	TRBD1	CASSPGQTYGYTF	TGTGCCAGCAGCCCGGGACAGACCTATGGCTACACCTTC
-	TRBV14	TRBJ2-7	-	CASSQGLGEGPWAYEQYF	TGTGCCAGCTCACAGGGTTTGGGCGAAGGTCCCTGGGCATACGAGCAGTACTTC
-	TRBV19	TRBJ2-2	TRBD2	CASSIGLANTGELFF	TGTGCCAGTAGTATAGGACTAGCCAACACCGGGGAGCTGTTTTTT
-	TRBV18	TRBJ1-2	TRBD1	CASSPDPDRVRNYGYTF	TGTGCCAGCTCACCCGACCCTGACAGGGTGCGTAACTATGGCTACACCTTC
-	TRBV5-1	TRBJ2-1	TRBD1	CASSQWTGTSYNEQFF	TGCGCCAGCAGCCAGTGGACAGGTACGTCCTACAATGAGCAGTTCTTC
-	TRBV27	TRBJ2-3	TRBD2	CASSAGTSGGNTQYF	TGTGCCAGCAGCGCGGGGACTAGCGGGGGAAATACGCAGTATTTT
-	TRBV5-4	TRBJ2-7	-	CASSLDRSGYEQYF	TGTGCCAGCAGCTTGGACAGGTCCGGCTACGAGCAGTACTTC
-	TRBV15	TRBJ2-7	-	CATSRDRPEEEQYF	TGTGCCACCAGCAGAGATCGGCCCGAGGAAGAGCAGTACTTC
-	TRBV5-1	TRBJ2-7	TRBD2	CASRPGTSGIYEQYF	TGCGCCAGCAGACCCGGGACTAGCGGGATCTACGAGCAGTACTTC
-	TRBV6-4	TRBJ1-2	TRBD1	CASTSRDRGLWDYGYTF	TGTGCCAGCACTTCCCGGGACAGGGGGCTATGGGACTATGGCTACACCTTC
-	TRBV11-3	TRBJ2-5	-	CASSLDGETQYF	TGTGCCAGCAGCTTAGATGGCGAGACCCAGTACTTC
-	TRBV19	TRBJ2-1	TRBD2	CASKFGTSNNEQFF	TGTGCCAGTAAGTTCGGGACTAGCAATAATGAGCAGTTCTTC
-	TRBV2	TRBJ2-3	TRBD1	CASRQGSTDTQYF	TGTGCCAGCAGACAGGGGAGCACAGATACGCAGTATTTT
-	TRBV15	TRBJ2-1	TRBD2	CATSKRASGSYEQFF	TGTGCCACCAGCAAAAGGGCTAGCGGGAGCTATGAGCAGTTCTTC
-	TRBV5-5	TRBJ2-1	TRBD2	CASIPSLAGGNEQFF	TGTGCCAGCATCCCCTCCCTAGCGGGAGGCAATGAGCAGTTCTTC
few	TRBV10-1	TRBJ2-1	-	CASSESQGDWEQFF	TGCGCCAGCAGTGAGTCCCAGGGGGACTGGGAGCAGTTCTTC
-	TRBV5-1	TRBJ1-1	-	CASSLGTVEGVTEAFF	TGCGCCAGCAGCTTGGGGACAGTCGAGGGGGTCACTGAAGCTTTCTTT
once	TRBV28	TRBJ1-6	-	CASRKDTRLLHF	TGTGCCAGCAGGAAAGACACGCGCCTCCTCCACTTT
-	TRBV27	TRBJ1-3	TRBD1	CASSLTGGNGNTIYF	TGTGCCAGCAGTCTCACAGGGGGCAATGGAAACACCATATATTTT
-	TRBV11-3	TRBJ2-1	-	CASSLLRADEQFF	TGTGCCAGCAGCTTGCTCAGGGCAGACGAGCAGTTCTTC
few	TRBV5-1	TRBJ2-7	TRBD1	CASSSRTGTLSYEQYF	TGCGCCAGCAGCTCCCGGACAGGGACCCTCTCCTACGAGCAGTACTTC
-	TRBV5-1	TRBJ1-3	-	CASSLEGFSGNTIYF	TGCGCCAGCAGCTTGGAGGGGTTCTCTGGAAACACCATATATTTT
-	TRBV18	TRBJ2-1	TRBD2	CASSPGLAGAPYNEQFF	TGTGCCAGCTCACCGGGCCTAGCGGGGGCACCCTACAATGAGCAGTTCTTC
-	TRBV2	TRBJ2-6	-	CASRVRGTGANVLTF	TGTGCCAGCAGGGTCCGGGGTACTGGGGCCAACGTCCTGACTTTC
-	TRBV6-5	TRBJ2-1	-	CASSPDSYNEQFF	TGTGCCAGCAGTCCCGACAGCTACAATGAGCAGTTCTTC
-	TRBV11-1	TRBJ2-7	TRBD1	CASSLDQGAYEQYF	TGTGCCAGCAGCTTAGATCAGGGGGCCTACGAGCAGTACTTC